This T cell receptor beta chain was sequenced during a study of identical twins. Regarding the study as a whole: Cord blood beta clonotypes present at high abundance carried fewer insertions; no such pattern appeared in memory repertoires.

This clonotype occurred a few times. The target antigen is unknown. Template switching supplied a universal primer site; unique molecular identifiers were carried on the cDNA. TCRdb redid the calling of the 5' RACE reads with MiXCR, one entry per CDR3 protein. The table records approximately 630,000 distinct CDR3 sequences, 7.1% of them present only once. Germline assignment: CDR1 SQVTM and CDR2 ANQGSEA. There are 11 residues in the CDR3. These data were also reused for a study on yellow fever vaccine responses in identical twins.

This TCR was recovered from a woman aged 18-30 years in good health. The sequenced sample consisted of PBMCs. V gene TRBV29-1 combines with J gene TRBJ1-1, with unresolved D. The chain's CDR3 is CVGHMNTEAFF. The CDR3 DNA sequence: TGCGTGGGTCACATGAACACTGAAGCTTTCTTT. The complete variable domain, with remaining parts taken from reference TRBV29-1 and TRBJ1-1, reads SAVISQKPSRDICQRGTSLTIQCQVDSQVTMMFWYRQQPGQSLTLIATANQGSEATYESGFVIDKFPISRPNLTFSTLTVSNMSPEDSSIYLCVGHMNTEAFFGQGTRLTVV.